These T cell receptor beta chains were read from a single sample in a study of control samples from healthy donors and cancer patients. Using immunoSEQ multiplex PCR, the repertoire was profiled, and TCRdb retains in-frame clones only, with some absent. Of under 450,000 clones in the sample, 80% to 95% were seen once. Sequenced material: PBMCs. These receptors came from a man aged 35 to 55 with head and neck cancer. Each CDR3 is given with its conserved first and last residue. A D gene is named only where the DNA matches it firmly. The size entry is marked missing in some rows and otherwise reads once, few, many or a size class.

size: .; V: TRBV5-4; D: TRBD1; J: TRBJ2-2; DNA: TGTGCCAGCAGCTGGGGGACAGGGGGATTCACCGGGGAGCTGTTTTTT; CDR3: CASSWGTGGFTGELFF
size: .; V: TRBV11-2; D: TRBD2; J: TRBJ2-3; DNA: TGTGCCAGCAGCCGGACTAGCGGGAGGGTGACAGATACGCAGTATTTT; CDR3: CASSRTSGRVTDTQYF
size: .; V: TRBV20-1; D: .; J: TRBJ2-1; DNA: TGCAGTGCTAGTGGGGGGCTCTACAATGAGCAGTTCTTC; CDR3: CSASGGLYNEQFF
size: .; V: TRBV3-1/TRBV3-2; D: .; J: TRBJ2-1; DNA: TGTGCCAGCAGCCAAGACGGGGGAGGCAACTACAATGAGCAGTTCTTC; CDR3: CASSQDGGGNYNEQFF
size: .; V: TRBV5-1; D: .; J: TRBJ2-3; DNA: TGCGCCAGCAGCTTGGGGCAAGACAGTGGTAATCAGTATTTT; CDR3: CASSLGQDSGNQYF
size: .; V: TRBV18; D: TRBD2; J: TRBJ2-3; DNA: TGTGCCAGCTCACCGGGGGGGGAGAGCACAGATACGCAGTATTTT; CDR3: CASSPGGESTDTQYF
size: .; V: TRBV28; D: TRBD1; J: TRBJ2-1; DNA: TGTGCCAGCAGTTCAGAGGGGGACAGGGAGTACAATGAGCAGTTCTTC; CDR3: CASSSEGDREYNEQFF
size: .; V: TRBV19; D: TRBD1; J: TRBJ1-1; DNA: TGTGCCGTGAAACAGGGGGCCCGCACTGAAGCTTTCTTT; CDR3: CAVKQGARTEAFF
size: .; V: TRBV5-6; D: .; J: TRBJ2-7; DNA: TGTGCCAGCAGGAGACAGGCATCAGGCTACGAGCAGTACTTC; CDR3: CASRRQASGYEQYF
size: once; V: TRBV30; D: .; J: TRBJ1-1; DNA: TGTGCCTGGAGTGATGACGGTGAAGCTTTCTTT; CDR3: CAWSDDGEAFF
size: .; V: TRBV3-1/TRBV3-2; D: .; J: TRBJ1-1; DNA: TGTGCCAGCAGCCAGATCGGGTACCGGGGCGCCACTGAAGCTTTCTTT; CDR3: CASSQIGYRGATEAFF
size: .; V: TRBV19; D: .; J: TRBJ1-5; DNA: TGTGCCAGTAGTATTCGACTCTTTAGCAATCAGCCCCAGCATTTT; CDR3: CASSIRLFSNQPQHF
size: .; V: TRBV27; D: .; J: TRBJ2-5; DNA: TGTGCCAGCATTTCACTGACAGGTGGAACCCAGTACTTC; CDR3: CASISLTGGTQYF
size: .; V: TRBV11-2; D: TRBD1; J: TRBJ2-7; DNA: TGTGCCAGCAGCGCCGGGACAGGGGGGACCGAGCAGTACTTC; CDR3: CASSAGTGGTEQYF
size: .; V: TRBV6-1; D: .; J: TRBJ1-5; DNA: TGTGCCAGCAGTGAAGCAGGGGGAAGAGCTCAGCCCCAGCATTTT; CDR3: CASSEAGGRAQPQHF
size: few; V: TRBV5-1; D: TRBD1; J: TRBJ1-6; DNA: TGCGCCAGCAAACTGGAGGGGGCGAATAATTCACCCCTCCACTTT; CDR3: CASKLEGANNSPLHF
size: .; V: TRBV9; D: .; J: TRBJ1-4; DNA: TGTGCCAGCAGCCAGGGTGTAGCTAATGAAAAACTGTTTTTT; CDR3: CASSQGVANEKLFF
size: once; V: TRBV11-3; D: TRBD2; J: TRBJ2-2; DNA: TGTGCCAGCAGCATAGCGAATAGCGGGGCCGGGGAGCTGTTTTTT; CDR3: CASSIANSGAGELFF
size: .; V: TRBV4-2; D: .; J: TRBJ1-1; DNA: TGTGCCAGCAGCCAAGAAGGACATCCGAACACTGAAGCTTTCTTT; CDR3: CASSQEGHPNTEAFF
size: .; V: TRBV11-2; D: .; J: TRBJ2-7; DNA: TGTGCCAGCAGCTCGACCGGGATACCCGAGTACTTC; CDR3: CASSSTGIPEYF
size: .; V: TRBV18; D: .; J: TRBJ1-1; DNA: TGTGCCAGCTCACCCGGTGGGCACGGGAACACTGAAGCTTTCTTT; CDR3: CASSPGGHGNTEAFF
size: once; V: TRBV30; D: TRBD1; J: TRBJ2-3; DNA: TGTGCCTGGACCAGGGGGCGAGGATCAGATACGCAGTATTTT; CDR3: CAWTRGRGSDTQYF
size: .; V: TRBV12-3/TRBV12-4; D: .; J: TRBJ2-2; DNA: TGTGCCAGCAGTTTGCGGACCGGGGAGCTGTTTTTT; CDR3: CASSLRTGELFF
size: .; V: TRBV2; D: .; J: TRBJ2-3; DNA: TGTGCCAGCAAAAGCGACACAGATACGCAGTATTTT; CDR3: CASKSDTDTQYF
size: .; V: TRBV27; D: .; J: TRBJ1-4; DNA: TGTGCCAGCAGTCTCGCTGTGGGGGGAAAACTGTTTTTT; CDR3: CASSLAVGGKLFF
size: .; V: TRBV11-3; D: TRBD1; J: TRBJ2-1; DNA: TGTGCCAGCAGCTTAAGGGGACAGGGGTACAATGAGCAGTTCTTC; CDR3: CASSLRGQGYNEQFF
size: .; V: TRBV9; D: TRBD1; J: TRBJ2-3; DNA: TGTGCCAGCAGCCCTCGGACAGGGGGCAGCACAGATACGCAGTATTTT; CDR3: CASSPRTGGSTDTQYF
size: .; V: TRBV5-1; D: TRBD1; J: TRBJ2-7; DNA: TGCGCCAGCAGAATGGGCAGGGGGACCTACGAGCAGTACTTC; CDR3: CASRMGRGTYEQYF
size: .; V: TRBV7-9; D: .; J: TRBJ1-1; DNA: TGTGCCAGCAGCTTAGCGCTAGACACTGAAGCTTTCTTT; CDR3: CASSLALDTEAFF
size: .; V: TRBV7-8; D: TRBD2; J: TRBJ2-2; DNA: TGTGCCAGCAGCTTCCGTAGCGGGGGCCCGAACACCGGGGAGCTGTTTTTT; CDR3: CASSFRSGGPNTGELFF
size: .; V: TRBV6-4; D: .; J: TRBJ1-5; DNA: TGTGCCAGCAGTCCCCAGGGTAGCAATCAGCCCCAGCATTTT; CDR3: CASSPQGSNQPQHF
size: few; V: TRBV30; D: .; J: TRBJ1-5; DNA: TGTGCCTGGAGTGTACTGAATAGCAATCAGCCCCAGCATTTT; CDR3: CAWSVLNSNQPQHF
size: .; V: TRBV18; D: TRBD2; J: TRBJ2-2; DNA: TGTGCCAGCTCACCGCGGGAGGGTACCGGGGAGCTGTTTTTT; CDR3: CASSPREGTGELFF
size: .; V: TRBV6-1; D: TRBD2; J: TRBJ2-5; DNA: TGTGCCAGCAGTGAATATGGTCTAGCGGGAGAGACCCAGTACTTC; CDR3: CASSEYGLAGETQYF
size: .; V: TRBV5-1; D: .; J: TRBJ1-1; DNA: TGCGCCAGCAGCTTGGAGGGCGGTAACATGAACACTGAAGCTTTCTTT; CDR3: CASSLEGGNMNTEAFF
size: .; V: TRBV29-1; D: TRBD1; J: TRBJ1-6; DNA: TGCAGCGCAGGGGACAGGGTAAATTCACCCCTCCACTTT; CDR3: CSAGDRVNSPLHF
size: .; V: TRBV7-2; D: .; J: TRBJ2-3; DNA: TGTGCCAGCAGCTTAGGAGGGGCCCTCACAGATACGCAGTATTTT; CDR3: CASSLGGALTDTQYF
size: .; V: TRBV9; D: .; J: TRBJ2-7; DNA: TGTGCCAGCAGCGTAGGGATGGTTGGGGAGCAGTACTTC; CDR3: CASSVGMVGEQYF